This TCR beta chain came from a study of post-analysis software for immune sequencing data (dated by TCRdb to the mid-2010s). Turning to the overall study: Relapsing-remitting, secondary progressive and progressive-relapsing multiple sclerosis were recorded as disease courses, and subtype annotation was lacking for some patients. Patient repertoires were compared against 10 to 12 previously published healthy control repertoires from donors aged about 6 to 28 years. A subset of samples was prepared in parallel using single-end sample barcoding, then pooled and co-amplified after Illumina adapter ligation.

Libraries were made using PCR. Sequencing was carried out with an Illumina HiSeq 2500. To reduce PCR and sequencing biases, unique molecular identifiers were incorporated into the TCR beta cDNA libraries. Some 500,000 cDNA molecules were obtained per 1 to 10 million input T cells, so each molecule approximated one T cell. The patient libraries were prepared and sequenced using the same protocol as the earlier healthy control dataset. Samples belonging to the same batch were prepared together, multiplexed and sequenced on a shared HiSeq lane. For the original study's pipeline: MIGEC handled the raw barcoded reads, throwing out single-read molecular identifier groups before consensus assembly and CDR3 extraction. Clonotype tables were post-analysed with VDJtools, and diversity was normalized by down-sampling all datasets to the smallest sample size. Repertoire overlap clustering matched CDR3 amino acid but not nucleotide sequences to correct batch-related cross-sample contamination. The raw public reads went through TCRdb reprocessing: fastp at Q25, MiXCR clone calling, in-frame beta chains kept. Every distinct CDR3 protein forms one entry, paired with its most common genes and DNA. The V and J calls follow TCRdb's processing rather than the paper's. The sample contains hundreds of thousands of distinct CDR3 sequences, around 44% of them found a single time. The top ten hold roughly 1.7% of the sample.

CDR1 and CDR2 are read off the germline V gene as SNHLY and FYNNEI. Relative to germline, V is 7 bases shorter and J is 3 bases shorter, with 7 bases between their ends. The CDR3 goes from the cysteine to the phenylalanine over 11 residues. Of all the DNA, just the CDR3 is kept, 33 bases in frame from base 1. To demonstrate the VDJtools post-analysis software, TCR beta repertoires were profiled from the peripheral blood of 10 to 15 young patients with multiple sclerosis. The multiple sclerosis patients were children and adolescents between roughly 6 and 17 years of age. Regarding this clonotype: Its antigen is unknown. No clone much larger than this one lies a single base away; base qualities are absent.

Study-level results and caveats: Significantly lower normalized Chao1 diversity was found in multiple sclerosis patients than in controls, suggesting substantial peripheral T-cell clonal expansion. Strong co-clustering of samples prepared in the same batch was shown by direct clustering with F measure, prompting a batch-effect correction. The multiple sclerosis patient group was slightly younger than the control group. Significantly higher frequencies in patients than in controls were found for about five TRBV segments, including TRBV5-6, TRBV5-1 and TRBV20-1.

Sequenced material: blood. This receptor was obtained from a girl between 5 and 17 years old with multiple sclerosis. The chain is assembled from TRBV2 and TRBJ2-7, with the D gene not clear enough to name. In nucleotides, the sequence is TGTGCCAGCACAAGAAGCTACGAGCAGTACTTC. This yields the protein CASTRSYEQYF.